The 8 T cell receptor beta chains below come from one sample, sequenced in a study of blood T cell repertoires in COVID-19. Generated by immunoSEQ multiplex PCR, the TCRdb table keeps only in-frame clones and is missing some. This table holds around 310,000 clones, around nine tenths found once. Sequenced input: PBMCs or T cells enriched from blood (not recorded which). The source is a woman in her 30s who had recovered from COVID-19.

The V call is TRBV5-1, the J call TRBJ2-1, with 8 bases identical to TRBD2. The germline gives CDR1 SGHRS, CDR2 YFSETQ. The CDR3 contains 20 residues. V was clipped by 0 bases and J by 9 bases; unmatched bases: 23. The CDR3 nucleotides are TGCGCCAGCAGCTTGGAACCATCACGAGTGTCGGGAGGGCCTTATCGTGAGCAGTTCTTC. Translated: CASSLEPSRVSGGPYREQFF.

The rearrangement links TRBV7-3 to TRBJ2-5; TRBD2 is a possible D gene (6 bases). With 5 bases removed from V and 5 bases from J, the gap between germline ends came to 21 bases. This CDR3 contains 16 residues. Per germline, CDR1 SGHTA and CDR2 FQGTGA. CDR3 sequence: CASSSGTPGPGETQYF. The CDR3 DNA reads TGTGCCAGCAGCAGTGGGACTCCGGGACCGGGGGAGACCCAGTACTTC.

The CDR3 loop is CASSDSPRGNTGELFF. In nucleotides, the CDR3 is TGTGCCAGCAGTGACTCTCCCAGGGGGAACACCGGGGAGCTGTTTTTT. The J gene is TRBJ2-2, the V gene TRBV6-4, with D tentatively TRBD1 (6 bases). There are 16 residues in the CDR3. Germline V CDR1 and CDR2: MRHNA, SNTAGT. The ends were cut back, 0 bases at V and 1 base at J, with 9 bases in the middle.

V usage is TRBV5-1 and J usage is TRBJ2-7; 9 bases align to TRBD1. Losses at the gene ends were 4 bases for V and 3 bases for J; bases not matched to a gene: 11. The CDR3 spans 16 residues. Germline V lookup: CDR1 SGHRS, CDR2 YFSETQ. The CDR3 region is CASSLEGQGRNYEQYF. The DNA for the CDR3 is TGCGCCAGCAGCCTTGAAGGACAGGGGCGGAACTACGAGCAGTACTTC. Combining the CDR3 with reference TRBV5-1 and TRBJ2-7 gives the whole variable domain KAGVTQTPRYLIKTRGQQVTLSCSPISGHRSVSWYQQTPGQGLQFLFEYFSETQRNKGNFPGRFSGRQFSNSRSEMNVSTLELGDSALYLCASSLEGQGRNYEQYFGPGTRLTVT.

This chain joins TRBV24-1 and TRBJ1-2; 9 nucleotides agree with TRBD1. CDR1 KGHDR and CDR2 SFDVKD come from the germline V gene. The V and J ends lost 5 bases and 3 bases, in that order; junction bases with no gene match: 3. CDR3 length equals 14 residues. The CDR3 spells CATSAGDRDYGYTF. The CDR3 DNA is TGTGCCACCAGTGCCGGGGACAGGGACTATGGCTACACCTTC.

The chain is built from TRBV9 and TRBJ2-1, with TRBD1 matching over 8 bases. V lost 3 bases and J lost 2; bases outside the gene matches: 4. The CDR3 contains 15 residues. CDR1 is SGDLS, CDR2 YYNGEE, per germline. Here the CDR3 DNA reads TGTGCCAGCAGCGCCCCCAGGGGGCCCTACAATGAGCAGTTCTTC. Protein: CASSAPRGPYNEQFF.

The chain uses TRBV18 and TRBJ2-2; D is unclear. The CDR3 is 14 amino acids. V lost 10 bases, J lost 4 bases, and 16 bases lay in between. Germline CDR1 and CDR2: KGHSH and LQKENI. The CDR3: CATQASGGTGELFF. CDR3 nucleotides: TGTGCCACCCAAGCGTCGGGTGGCACCGGGGAGCTGTTTTTT.

The gene calls are TRBV6-6 and TRBJ2-1; 9 bases map to TRBD2. CDR1 and CDR2 (germline): MNHNY, SVGAGI (reference sequence). This CDR3 is 15 amino acids long. J was trimmed by 3 bases and V by 6 bases; bases with no gene match: 6. CDR3 region: CASRHVAGDYNEQFF. The CDR3 DNA sequence: TGTGCCAGCAGGCACGTAGCGGGAGACTACAATGAGCAGTTCTTC.